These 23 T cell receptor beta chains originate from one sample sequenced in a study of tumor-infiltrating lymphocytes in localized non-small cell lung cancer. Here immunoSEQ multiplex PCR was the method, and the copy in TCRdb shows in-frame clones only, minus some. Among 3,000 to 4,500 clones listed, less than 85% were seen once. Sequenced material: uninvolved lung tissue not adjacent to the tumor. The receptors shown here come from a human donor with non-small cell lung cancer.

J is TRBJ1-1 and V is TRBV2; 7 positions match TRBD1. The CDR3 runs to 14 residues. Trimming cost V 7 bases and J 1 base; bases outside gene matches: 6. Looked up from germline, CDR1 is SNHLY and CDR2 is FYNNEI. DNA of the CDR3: TGTGCCAGCACCGGGACAGTGTGGAACACTGAAGCTTTCTTT. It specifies CASTGTVWNTEAFF. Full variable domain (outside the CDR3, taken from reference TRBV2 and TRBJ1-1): EPEVTQTPSHQVTQMGQEVILRCVPISNHLYFYWYRQILGQKVEFLVSFYNNEISEKSEIFDDQFSVERPDGSNFTLKIRSTKLEDSAMYFCASTGTVWNTEAFFGQGTRLTVV.

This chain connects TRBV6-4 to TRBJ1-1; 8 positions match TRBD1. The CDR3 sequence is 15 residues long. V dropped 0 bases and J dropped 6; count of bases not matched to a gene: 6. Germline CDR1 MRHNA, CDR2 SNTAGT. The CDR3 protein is CASSDSPGGLSEAFF. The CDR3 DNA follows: TGTGCCAGCAGTGACTCGCCAGGGGGCTTGTCTGAAGCTTTCTTT.

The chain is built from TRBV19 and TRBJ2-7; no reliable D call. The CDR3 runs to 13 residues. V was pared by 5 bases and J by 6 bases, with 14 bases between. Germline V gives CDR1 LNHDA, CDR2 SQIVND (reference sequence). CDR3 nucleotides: TGTGCCAGTAGTCCTTATGCGAGTTCCGAGCAGTACTTC. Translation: CASSPYASSEQYF.

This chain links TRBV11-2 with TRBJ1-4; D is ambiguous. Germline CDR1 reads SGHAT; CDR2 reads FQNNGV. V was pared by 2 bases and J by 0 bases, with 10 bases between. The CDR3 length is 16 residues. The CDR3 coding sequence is TGTGCCAGCAGCTTACTTGGGGTATCAACTAATGAAAAACTGTTTTTT. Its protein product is CASSLLGVSTNEKLFF.

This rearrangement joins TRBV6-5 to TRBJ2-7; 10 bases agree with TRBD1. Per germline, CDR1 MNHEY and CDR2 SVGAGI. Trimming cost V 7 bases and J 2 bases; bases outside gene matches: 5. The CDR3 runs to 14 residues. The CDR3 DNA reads TGTGCCAGCACCTTAGGACAGGGGGCCTACGAGCAGTACTTC. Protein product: CASTLGQGAYEQYF.

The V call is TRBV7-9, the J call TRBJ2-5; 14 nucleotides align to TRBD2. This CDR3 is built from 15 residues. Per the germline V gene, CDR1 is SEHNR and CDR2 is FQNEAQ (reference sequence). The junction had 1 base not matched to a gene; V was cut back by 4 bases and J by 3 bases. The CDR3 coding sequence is TGTGCCAGCAGCTCGGGACTAGCGGGAGAAGAGACCCAGTACTTC. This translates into CASSSGLAGEETQYF.

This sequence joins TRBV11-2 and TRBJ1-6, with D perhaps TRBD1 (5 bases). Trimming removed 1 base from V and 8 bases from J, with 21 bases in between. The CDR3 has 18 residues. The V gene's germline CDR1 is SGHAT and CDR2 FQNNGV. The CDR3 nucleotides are TGTGCCAGCAGCTTAGTTGTGGGGACTAGGGTAGTCGATTCACCCCTCCACTTT. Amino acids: CASSLVVGTRVVDSPLHF. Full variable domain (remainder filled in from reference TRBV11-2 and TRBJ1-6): EAGVAQSPRYKIIEKRQSVAFWCNPISGHATLYWYQQILGQGPKLLIQFQNNGVVDDSQLPKDRFSAERLKGVDSTLKIQPAKLEDSAVYLCASSLVVGTRVVDSPLHFGNGTRLTVT.

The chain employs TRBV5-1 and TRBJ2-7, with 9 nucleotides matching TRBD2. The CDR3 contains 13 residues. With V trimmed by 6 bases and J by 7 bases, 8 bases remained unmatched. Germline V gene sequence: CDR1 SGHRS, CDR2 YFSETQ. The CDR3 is CASKLAGVGEQYF. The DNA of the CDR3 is TGCGCCAGCAAGTTAGCGGGAGTAGGGGAGCAGTACTTC.

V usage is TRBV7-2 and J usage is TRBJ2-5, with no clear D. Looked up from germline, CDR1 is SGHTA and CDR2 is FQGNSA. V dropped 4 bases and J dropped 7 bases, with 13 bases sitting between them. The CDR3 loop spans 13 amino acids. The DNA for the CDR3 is TGTGCCAGCAGCTCGCTCTTAACCCCGACCCAGTACTTC. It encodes CASSSLLTPTQYF.

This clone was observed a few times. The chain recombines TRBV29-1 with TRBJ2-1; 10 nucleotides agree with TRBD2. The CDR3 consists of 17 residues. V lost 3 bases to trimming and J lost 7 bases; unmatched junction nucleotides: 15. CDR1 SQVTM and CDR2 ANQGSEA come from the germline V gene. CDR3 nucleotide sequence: TGCAGCGTTGAGGGGCATCCCGGACTAGCGGACCTAAATGAGCAGTTCTTC. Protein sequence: CSVEGHPGLADLNEQFF.

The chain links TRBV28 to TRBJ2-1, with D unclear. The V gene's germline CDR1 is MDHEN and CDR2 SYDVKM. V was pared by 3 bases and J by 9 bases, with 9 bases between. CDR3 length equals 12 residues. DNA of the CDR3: TGTGCCAGCAGTTTGAGGCAGAGTGAGCAGTTCTTC. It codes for CASSLRQSEQFF.

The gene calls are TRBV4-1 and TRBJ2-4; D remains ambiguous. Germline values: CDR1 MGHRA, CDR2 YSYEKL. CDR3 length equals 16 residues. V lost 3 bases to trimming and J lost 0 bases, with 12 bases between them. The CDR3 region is CASSQHDTLAKNIQYF. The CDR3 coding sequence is TGCGCCAGCAGCCAGCATGACACCCTAGCCAAAAACATTCAGTACTTC.

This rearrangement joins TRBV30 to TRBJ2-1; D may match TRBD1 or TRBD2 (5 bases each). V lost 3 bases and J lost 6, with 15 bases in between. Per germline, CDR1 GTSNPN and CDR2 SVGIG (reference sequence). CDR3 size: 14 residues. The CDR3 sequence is CAWSPGTSLNEQFF. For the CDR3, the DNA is TGTGCCTGGAGCCCCGGGACCAGTCTCAATGAGCAGTTCTTC.

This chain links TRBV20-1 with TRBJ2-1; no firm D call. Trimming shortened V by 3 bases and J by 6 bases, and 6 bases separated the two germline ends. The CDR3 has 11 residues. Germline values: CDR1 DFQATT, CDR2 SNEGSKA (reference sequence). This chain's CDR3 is CSARKLNEQFF. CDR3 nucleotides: TGCAGTGCTAGGAAGCTCAATGAGCAGTTCTTC.

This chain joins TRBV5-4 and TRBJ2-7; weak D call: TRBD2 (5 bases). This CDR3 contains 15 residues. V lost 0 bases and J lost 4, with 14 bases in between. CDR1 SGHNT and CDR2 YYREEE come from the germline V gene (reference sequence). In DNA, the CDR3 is TGTGCCAGCAGCTTGGCCTTTTCGGACTCTTACGAGCAGTACTTC. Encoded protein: CASSLAFSDSYEQYF.

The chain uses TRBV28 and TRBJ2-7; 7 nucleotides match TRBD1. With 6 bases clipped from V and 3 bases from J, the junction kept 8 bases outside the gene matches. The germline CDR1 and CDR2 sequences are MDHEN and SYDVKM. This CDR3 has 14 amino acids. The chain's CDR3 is CASSVQGYGYEQYF. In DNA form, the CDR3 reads TGTGCCAGCAGCGTACAGGGGTATGGCTACGAGCAGTACTTC. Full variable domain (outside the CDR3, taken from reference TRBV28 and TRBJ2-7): DVKVTQSSRYLVKRTGEKVFLECVQDMDHENMFWYRQDPGLGLRLIYFSYDVKMKEKGDIPEGYSVSREKKERFSLILESASTNQTSMYLCASSVQGYGYEQYFGPGTRLTVT.

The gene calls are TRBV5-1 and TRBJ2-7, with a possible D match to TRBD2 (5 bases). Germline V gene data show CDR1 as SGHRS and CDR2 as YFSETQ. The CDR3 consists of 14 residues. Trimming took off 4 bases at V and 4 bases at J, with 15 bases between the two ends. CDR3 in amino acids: CASSHLEGTYEQYF. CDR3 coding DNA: TGCGCCAGCAGCCACCTCGAGGGAACGTACGAGCAGTACTTC.

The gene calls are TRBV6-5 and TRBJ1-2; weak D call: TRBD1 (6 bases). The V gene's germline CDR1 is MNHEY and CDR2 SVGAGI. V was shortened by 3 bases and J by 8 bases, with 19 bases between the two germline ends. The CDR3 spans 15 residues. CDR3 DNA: TGTGCCAGCAGTTATACTACCGGGACATCGGGGGGCTACACCTTC. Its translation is CASSYTTGTSGGYTF.

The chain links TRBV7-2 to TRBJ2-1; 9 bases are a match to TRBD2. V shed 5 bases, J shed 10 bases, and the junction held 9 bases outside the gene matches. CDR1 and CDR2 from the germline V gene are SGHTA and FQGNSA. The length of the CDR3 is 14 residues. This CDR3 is CASSASRTSVEQFF. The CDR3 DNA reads TGTGCCAGCAGCGCGTCCCGGACTAGCGTCGAGCAGTTCTTC.

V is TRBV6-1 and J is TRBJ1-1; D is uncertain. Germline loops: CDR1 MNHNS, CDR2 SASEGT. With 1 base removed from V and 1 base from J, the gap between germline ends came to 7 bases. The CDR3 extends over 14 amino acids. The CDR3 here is CASSEVFRNTEAFF. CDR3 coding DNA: TGTGCCAGCAGTGAAGTGTTCAGGAACACTGAAGCTTTCTTT.

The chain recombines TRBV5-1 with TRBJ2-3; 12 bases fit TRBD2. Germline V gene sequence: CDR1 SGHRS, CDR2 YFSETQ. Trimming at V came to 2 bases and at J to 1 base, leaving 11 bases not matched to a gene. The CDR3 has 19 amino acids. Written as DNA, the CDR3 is TGCGCCAGCAGCTTCGGGCTAGCGGGGGGGCTCCCGGGCACAGATACGCAGTATTTT. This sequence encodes CASSFGLAGGLPGTDTQYF. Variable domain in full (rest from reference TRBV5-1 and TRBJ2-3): KAGVTQTPRYLIKTRGQQVTLSCSPISGHRSVSWYQQTPGQGLQFLFEYFSETQRNKGNFPGRFSGRQFSNSRSEMNVSTLELGDSALYLCASSFGLAGGLPGTDTQYFGPGTRLTVL.

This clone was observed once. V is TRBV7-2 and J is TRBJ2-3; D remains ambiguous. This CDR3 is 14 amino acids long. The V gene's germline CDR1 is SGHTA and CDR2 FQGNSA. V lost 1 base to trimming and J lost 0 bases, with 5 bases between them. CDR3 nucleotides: TGTGCCAGCAGCTTAGGAGCCAGCACAGATACGCAGTATTTT. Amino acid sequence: CASSLGASTDTQYF.

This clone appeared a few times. The CDR3 reads CASTSERARDRGAGELFF. Here the CDR3 DNA reads TGTGCCAGCACCTCAGAGAGGGCCCGGGACAGGGGGGCCGGGGAGCTGTTTTTT. The chain carries TRBV5-6 and TRBJ2-2; 11 positions agree with TRBD1. Germline CDR1 SGHDT, CDR2 YYEEEE. J was trimmed by 6 bases and V by 6 bases; bases with no gene match: 16. The CDR3 covers 18 residues.